This T cell receptor beta chain was profiled in a study of cytomegalovirus exposure and HLA in healthy donors. There are 13 residues in the CDR3. From germline, CDR1 is SGDLS and CDR2 YYNGEE. The ends were cut back, 4 bases at V and 3 bases at J, with 5 bases in the middle. Study-wide findings and caveats: The study carried out a later analysis of TCR beta sequences. It associated 15,000 to 20,000 of them with specific HLA alleles at a false discovery rate of 0.05. A later analysis showed HLA-associated TCR beta chains outstripping equally common others in clonal expansion. In vitro assays verified that a few CMV-associated chains recognized CMV antigens specifically. Within an earlier analysis, most TCR beta V segments proved productive either about 90% or about 30% of the time.

The primer mix had 60 Vbeta and 13 Jbeta primers. Data came from immunoSEQ multiplex PCR; TCRdb stores just in-frame clones and leaves some out. This sample carries some 140,000 clones, over 60% of them seen once, and the ten largest clones take 4% to 4.5%. As concerns this clone: Its antigen is not known.

Sequenced input: PBMCs. V is TRBV9 and J is TRBJ2-6; D is ambiguous. The sequence was obtained from a woman in her forties in good health and CMV-seronegative. The DNA of the CDR3 is TGTGCCAGCAGCCCCAATGGGGCCAACGTCCTGACTTTC. Translation gives CASSPNGANVLTF. Combining the CDR3 with reference TRBV9 and TRBJ2-6 gives the whole variable domain DSGVTQTPKHLITATGQRVTLRCSPRSGDLSVYWYQQSLDQGLQFLIQYYNGEERAKGNILERFSAQQFPDLHSELNLSSLELGDSALYFCASSPNGANVLTFGAGSRLTVL.